Included here is one TCR beta chain sequence, with context. Trimming took 1 base from V and 4 from J; bases not matched to a gene: 5. The germline V gene encodes CDR1 LGHNA and CDR2 YNFKEQ. The CDR3 consists of 15 residues. This sample was included in a study of cytotoxic CD8 clonotypes in ibrutinib-treated CLL. Study details: More than 9 relapsed/refractory, more than 14 treatment-naive; 17 IGHV unmutated.

Clones were sequenced by immunoSEQ multiplex PCR, and TCRdb holds only the in-frame ones, with some missing. The sample yields 130,000 to 150,000 clones, around 80% seen once. The gene calls are TRBV4-2 and TRBJ2-3; 7 bases map to TRBD2. The specimen comprised PBMCs, sampled after 12 months of ibrutinib treatment. This sequence originates from a human donor with chronic lymphocytic leukemia. The CDR3 region has the DNA TGTGCCAGCAGCCAAGTGGCGGGAGTGGCAGATACGCAGTATTTT. It translates to CASSQVAGVADTQYF.